The 15 T cell receptor beta chains listed next were all sequenced from one sample in a study of blood T cell repertoires in COVID-19. Data came from immunoSEQ multiplex PCR; TCRdb stores just in-frame clones and leaves some out. The sample has approximately 170,000 clones, over 75% seen once. Sequenced: peripheral blood. Source of these receptors: a man between 60 and 75 years old who had recovered from COVID-19.

The gene calls are TRBV5-6 and TRBJ2-3; the D gene is possibly TRBD2 (6 bases). There are 15 residues in the CDR3. Trimming cost V 4 bases and J 2 bases, with 14 bases left between them. Germline V lookup: CDR1 SGHDT, CDR2 YYEEEE. CDR3 DNA sequence: TGTGCCAGCAGCGGTCCGGGACTTAACACAGATACGCAGTATTTT. This codes for CASSGPGLNTDTQYF.

J is TRBJ1-4 and V is TRBV4-2; D unclear. Germline-derived CDR1 and CDR2 are LGHNA and YNFKEQ. V lost 0 bases and J lost 4, with 12 bases in between. This CDR3 contains 16 residues. In nucleotides, the CDR3 is TGTGCCAGCAGCCAAGATTTCGGAGATTTTAATGAAAAACTGTTTTTT. It codes for CASSQDFGDFNEKLFF.

The chain combines TRBV29-1 with TRBJ2-1; TRBD2 matches 9 bases. This CDR3 is built from 17 residues. Trimming took 5 bases from V and 0 from J; bases not matched to a gene: 11. CDR1 and CDR2 (germline): SQVTM, ANQGSEA. The CDR3 DNA reads TGCAGCGTTTCCATTAGACTAGCGGCGAGCTCCTACAATGAGCAGTTCTTC. Its translation is CSVSIRLAASSYNEQFF.

The V gene is TRBV7-3, the J gene TRBJ2-1; TRBD2 aligns across 9 bases. After removal of 5 bases from V and 7 bases from J, the junction contained 9 bases not matched to a gene. CDR1 and CDR2 from the germline V gene are SGHTA and FQGTGA. This CDR3 contains 15 residues. The CDR3 sequence is CASSLSGGSQNEQFF. CDR3 coding DNA: TGTGCCAGCAGCCTTAGCGGGGGCTCCCAGAATGAGCAGTTCTTC.

The gene calls are TRBV4-1 and TRBJ1-2; 7 bases match TRBD1. Germline assignment: CDR1 MGHRA and CDR2 YSYEKL. The CDR3 runs 13 residues. J lost 7 bases, V lost 1 base, and 3 bases had no gene match. This CDR3 reads CASSQGTGSGYTF. DNA for the CDR3: TGCGCCAGCAGCCAAGGGACAGGATCTGGCTACACCTTC.

This rearrangement joins TRBV6-5 to TRBJ2-3, with D uncertain. The CDR3 runs to 14 residues. With 0 bases removed from V and 6 bases from J, the gap between germline ends came to 10 bases. The germline CDR1 and CDR2 sequences are MNHEY and SVGAGI. CDR3 DNA: TGTGCCAGCAGTTACTCTCCCCCGAGGGATACGCAGTATTTT. Amino acid sequence: CASSYSPPRDTQYF.

The chain links TRBV30 to TRBJ2-4; weak D call: TRBD2 (6 bases). CDR3 size: 15 residues. CDR1 is GTSNPN, CDR2 SVGIG, per germline (reference sequence). V gave up 2 bases and J gave up 9 bases, with 20 bases separating them. Written as DNA, the CDR3 is TGTGCCTGGAGTCCAGATGGCCTAGGAGGGAGCATTCAGTACTTC. Translated, it gives CAWSPDGLGGSIQYF.

Comments on this clone: Distinct nucleotide sequences in the sample also encode this CDR3. The chain links TRBV5-1 to TRBJ2-2; TRBD2 agrees at 8 bases. In germline, CDR1 is SGHRS, CDR2 YFSETQ. The CDR3 has 17 amino acids. The ends lost 2 bases at V and 6 bases at J; junction bases unmatched: 12. DNA of the CDR3: TGCGCCAGCAGCTTCTTTTTTGGTCGGGGGGGCCCCGGGGAGCTGTTTTTT. This gives the protein CASSFFFGRGGPGELFF.

The rearrangement joins TRBV7-9 to TRBJ1-2; 8 positions agree with TRBD1. J lost 8 bases, V lost 1 base, and 9 bases had no gene match. The CDR3 contains 15 residues. Germline-derived CDR1 and CDR2 are SEHNR and FQNEAQ (reference sequence). DNA for the CDR3: TGTGCCAGCAGCTTAGTCCAGGGGGCGCGTGGCGGCTACACCTTC. This translates into CASSLVQGARGGYTF.

There are a few counts of this clone. This sequence joins TRBV5-6 and TRBJ1-2; 7 nucleotides align to TRBD1. The CDR3 contains 14 residues. Germline V gene data show CDR1 as SGHDT and CDR2 as YYEEEE. V gave up 4 bases and J gave up 4 bases; unmatched junction bases: 7. The CDR3 region has the DNA TGTGCCAGCAGCACCGGGACAGTGAGCTATGGCTACACCTTC. This gives the protein CASSTGTVSYGYTF.

The V call is TRBV7-8, the J call TRBJ1-5; possibly TRBD1 for D (5 bases). The CDR3 has 13 amino acids. Germline CDR1 reads SGHVS; CDR2 reads FQNEAQ. V shed 5 bases and J shed 11 bases, with 16 bases lying between them. In nucleotides, the CDR3 is TGTGCCAGCAGCCCCCGGGGGGGTGGGGCCCAGCATTTT. Its protein is CASSPRGGGAQHF.

The chain joins TRBV2 to TRBJ2-1, with 15 bases identical to TRBD2. Germline V gene data show CDR1 as SNHLY and CDR2 as FYNNEI. The CDR3 contains 20 residues. J was trimmed by 7 bases and V by 4 bases; bases with no gene match: 17. In DNA, the CDR3 is TGTGCCAGCAGTGGCCCGGGGGGCATTACCGGGACTAGCGGGGGGAATGAGCAGTTCTTC. It specifies CASSGPGGITGTSGGNEQFF. Based on the CDR3 plus reference TRBV2 and TRBJ2-1, the full variable domain is EPEVTQTPSHQVTQMGQEVILRCVPISNHLYFYWYRQILGQKVEFLVSFYNNEISEKSEIFDDQFSVERPDGSNFTLKIRSTKLEDSAMYFCASSGPGGITGTSGGNEQFFGPGTRLTVL.

The J gene is TRBJ2-7, the V gene TRBV2; 14 positions match TRBD2. Germline values: CDR1 SNHLY, CDR2 FYNNEI. The trim removed 6 bases at V and 5 bases at J, leaving 6 bases unmatched. The CDR3 sequence is 15 residues long. The CDR3 DNA reads TGTGCCAGCAGGGAGACTAGCGGGGGGGCCCACGAGCAGTACTTC. It encodes CASRETSGGAHEQYF.

The rearrangement links TRBV5-4 to TRBJ2-1, with D possibly matching TRBD2 (7 bases). Trimming stripped 0 bases from V and 9 bases from J, with 16 bases between. The CDR3 is made up of 15 amino acids. Germline-derived CDR1 and CDR2 are SGHNT and YYREEE (reference sequence). The CDR3 DNA reads TGTGCCAGCAGCTTGGCCACGGGGGGCCACGGTGAGCAGTTCTTC. Protein: CASSLATGGHGEQFF.

This clone was detected once. V is TRBV11-1 and J is TRBJ1-1; 7 bases are a match to TRBD1. The CDR3 is 12 amino acids. Trimming cost V 5 bases and J 10 bases; bases outside gene matches: 7. Germline CDR1 reads SGHAT; CDR2 reads FQDESV (reference sequence). The chain's CDR3 is CASSQGEVIAFF. CDR3 in DNA: TGTGCCAGCAGCCAGGGGGAGGTTATAGCTTTCTTT.